The entry that follows covers one TCR beta chain sequence. The sample comes from a study of blood T cell repertoires in COVID-19. Study details: Both acute and convalescent COVID-19 samples were obtained from the United States, Italy and Spain. The cDNA or gDNA used as material had been derived from T cells, B-cell-depleted T cells, or PBMCs.

Seattle-derived patients entered the study during active infection and were followed longitudinally. This CDR3 is built from 14 residues. V shed 4 bases, J shed 9 bases, and the junction held 8 bases outside the gene matches. From germline, CDR1 is SGHRS and CDR2 YFSETQ. Per the original methods: From reference gene primer amplification, estimates of nucleated cell counts were derived. Generated by immunoSEQ multiplex PCR, the TCRdb table keeps only in-frame clones and is missing some. For V, J and clone size, that table is used; D and trimming come from the DNA. The data show around 260,000 clones, with about 90% seen just once and about 10% held by the top ten.

The receptor comes from a woman aged 70-85 years with COVID-19, enrolled during active disease. The sequencing input was peripheral blood. V and J are TRBV5-1 and TRBJ2-5; TRBD1 matches at 11 bases. The CDR3 loop is CASSKGQGVAAQYF. The CDR3 bases are TGCGCCAGCAGCAAGGGACAGGGGGTCGCGGCCCAGTACTTC. The full variable domain, with the rest looked up from reference TRBV5-1 and TRBJ2-5, is KAGVTQTPRYLIKTRGQQVTLSCSPISGHRSVSWYQQTPGQGLQFLFEYFSETQRNKGNFPGRFSGRQFSNSRSEMNVSTLELGDSALYLCASSKGQGVAAQYFGPGTRLLVL.